This TCR beta chain stems from a study of OX40 agonist ivuxolimab in advanced cancers. Across the whole study: Three patients, one with hepatocellular carcinoma and two with cutaneous melanoma, responded partially.

Sequenced by immunoSEQ multiplex PCR; TCRdb stores in-frame clones only, minus some. The sample contains 25,000 to 35,000 clones, roughly 80% of which appear only once. The CDR3 spans 13 residues. Germline loops: CDR1 MDHEN, CDR2 SYDVKM. Between the trimmed V and J ends, which lost 2 bases and 7 bases, there was a span of 9 bases. The receptor was isolated from an adult with an advanced solid tumor such as melanoma, head and neck, liver or kidney cancer. The gene calls are TRBV28 and TRBJ1-5; D remains unclear. Sequencing used CD4+ or CD8+ T cells sorted from blood, obtained in a trial of the OX40 agonist ivuxolimab. Here the CDR3 DNA reads TGTGCCAGCAGTTTAGCGGGAGCCCAGCCCCAGCATTTT. Protein sequence: CASSLAGAQPQHF. Full variable domain (rest looked up from reference TRBV28 and TRBJ1-5): DVKVTQSSRYLVKRTGEKVFLECVQDMDHENMFWYRQDPGLGLRLIYFSYDVKMKEKGDIPEGYSVSREKKERFSLILESASTNQTSMYLCASSLAGAQPQHFGDGTRLSIL.